The rows below give T cell receptor beta chains drawn from one sample of a study of blood T cell repertoires in COVID-19. TCRdb's table, derived via immunoSEQ multiplex PCR, lists solely in-frame clones and lacks some. Of about 55,000 clones listed, more than 70% are singletons. The sequencing input was peripheral blood. These receptors all stem from a man aged 60 to 75 with active COVID-19. Both conserved end residues are part of each CDR3. A D gene is named only where the DNA matches it firmly. Size values are once, few and many counts, or a class for expanded clones, and some rows have none.

CDR3nt	CDR3aa	v_gene	abundance	d_gene	len	j_gene
TGCAGTGCTAGTGATAGCCGAGATACGCAGTATTTT	CSASDSRDTQYF	TRBV20-1	-	-	12	TRBJ2-3
TGCGCCAGCAGCTTGAATCAGGGGAGAACTAACTATGGCTACACCTTC	CASSLNQGRTNYGYTF	TRBV5-1	-	-	16	TRBJ1-2
TGCGCCAGCAGCCAAGAAACGCGGGGTAGCCGTTCTCATGGCTACACCTTC	CASSQETRGSRSHGYTF	TRBV4-1	-	-	17	TRBJ1-2
TGTGCCAGCAGCTCACTAGCGGCCTACGAGCAGTACTTC	CASSSLAAYEQYF	TRBV7-6	-	TRBD2	13	TRBJ2-7
TGTGCCAGCAGTCCCGAGTACGGGGGGCGGGCTGAAGCTTTCTTT	CASSPEYGGRAEAFF	TRBV7-2	-	-	15	TRBJ1-1
TGCGCCAGCAGCTTCCGACTAGCGGCCGTATACGAGCAGTACTTC	CASSFRLAAVYEQYF	TRBV5-1	-	TRBD2	15	TRBJ2-7
TGTGCCTGGACCCCGGGACAGGGGAGCCAGCCCCAGCATTTT	CAWTPGQGSQPQHF	TRBV30	few	TRBD1	14	TRBJ1-5
TGTGCCAGCAGCCTCACCGTCGGGACAGGAGAACAAGAGACCCAGTACTTC	CASSLTVGTGEQETQYF	TRBV7-3	-	TRBD1	17	TRBJ2-5
TGTGCCAGCAGCGCCCCCCAGGGCACGTCCTACGAGCAGTACTTC	CASSAPQGTSYEQYF	TRBV27	-	-	15	TRBJ2-7
TGTGCCAGCAGCTTGGATGGCGCGGGAGCGGCAGATACGCAGTATTTT	CASSLDGAGAADTQYF	TRBV5-4	-	TRBD2	16	TRBJ2-3
TGTGCCAGTAGTATTGGCCAGTCCAATCAGCCCCAGCATTTT	CASSIGQSNQPQHF	TRBV19	few	-	14	TRBJ1-5
TGTGCCAGCAGCTTAGTGGGAGGGAGATACACAGATACGCAGTATTTT	CASSLVGGRYTDTQYF	TRBV7-8	-	TRBD2	16	TRBJ2-3
TGTGCCAGCAGCTTCGACAGACCCTACGAGCAGTACTTC	CASSFDRPYEQYF	TRBV5-4	-	-	13	TRBJ2-7
TGTGCCAGCAGACTAGCGGGAGTATACGAGCAGTACTTC	CASRLAGVYEQYF	TRBV12-3/TRBV12-4	once	TRBD2	13	TRBJ2-7
TGTGCCACCAGCAGAGTAAAAGGTAGCGGGAGGTACAATGAGCAGTTCTTC	CATSRVKGSGRYNEQFF	TRBV15	-	TRBD2	17	TRBJ2-1
TGTGCCAGCTCACCACCCAGACAGCAGAGCTCCTACAATGAGCAGTTCTTC	CASSPPRQQSSYNEQFF	TRBV18	-	-	17	TRBJ2-1
TGCGCCAGCAGCCAGATCGGGTTAGCGGGTGATACGCAGTATTTT	CASSQIGLAGDTQYF	TRBV4-1	-	TRBD2	15	TRBJ2-3
TGCGCCAGCAGCCGAGGGATAGCGGGAGCGAACGGGGAGCTGTTTTTT	CASSRGIAGANGELFF	TRBV10-1	-	TRBD2	16	TRBJ2-2
TGTGCCAGCAGTCAAAACATAGGGTCTAGCGGGATAAATGAGCAGTTCTTC	CASSQNIGSSGINEQFF	TRBV7-3	few	TRBD2	17	TRBJ2-1
TGCGCCAGCAGCCGAGGTCCGAACACTGAAGCTTTCTTT	CASSRGPNTEAFF	TRBV4-1	-	-	13	TRBJ1-1
TGCGCCAGCAGCTTGGTTCCGCGGCTAGCGGGAGTCCTCTTCTCTAATGAGCAGTTCTTC	CASSLVPRLAGVLFSNEQFF	TRBV5-1	once	TRBD2	20	TRBJ2-1
TGTGCCAGCAGCTTACCGGTGAACTATGGCTACACCTTC	CASSLPVNYGYTF	TRBV7-9	few	-	13	TRBJ1-2
TGTGCCAGCAGCTCATTGAGGGCGGGCACAGATACGCAGTATTTT	CASSSLRAGTDTQYF	TRBV11-2	-	-	15	TRBJ2-3
TGCGCCAGCAGTGAAATCGGGCGGGGGCGAAATCGTGGCACAGATACGCAGTATTTT	CASSEIGRGRNRGTDTQYF	TRBV10-2	-	-	19	TRBJ2-3
TGTGCCACCAGCAGAGACTCAGGGTTAGGCACAGATACGCAGTATTTT	CATSRDSGLGTDTQYF	TRBV15	-	-	16	TRBJ2-3
TGCGCCAGCAGCTTGACCGCCGGACTAACTGAAGCTTTCTTT	CASSLTAGLTEAFF	TRBV5-1	-	-	14	TRBJ1-1
TGTGCCAGCTCACCTACTGGTCCTCTCTACGAGCAGTACTTC	CASSPTGPLYEQYF	TRBV18	-	-	14	TRBJ2-7
TGTGCCATTTCACGGCAGGGGAGCACAGATACGCAGTATTTT	CAISRQGSTDTQYF	TRBV10-3	-	-	14	TRBJ2-3
TGCGCCAGCATGCGGGCTGAAGCTTTCTTT	CASMRAEAFF	TRBV10-2	-	-	10	TRBJ1-1
TGTGCCAGTAGTCCCCAGGGGGACTATGGCTACACCTTC	CASSPQGDYGYTF	TRBV19	once	TRBD1	13	TRBJ1-2
TGTGCCAGCAGTTACTCCGGGGGGACCGGCTACACCTTC	CASSYSGGTGYTF	TRBV6-2/TRBV6-3	-	-	13	TRBJ1-2
TGTGCTAGTGGTCGGGGGACAGGGAGAGATACGCAGTATTTT	CASGRGTGRDTQYF	TRBV12-5	-	TRBD1	14	TRBJ2-3
TGTGCCAGCAGAAAGCGGGAGGGCGCCGGGGAGCTGTTTTTT	CASRKREGAGELFF	TRBV6-4	-	TRBD2	14	TRBJ2-2
TGTGCCAGCAGTGAACGGCTAGCGGGGTCCTACAATGAGCAGTTCTTC	CASSERLAGSYNEQFF	TRBV2	-	TRBD2	16	TRBJ2-1
TGTGCCAGCAGTCCCTTGGGTAGCGGTACTCTATCCTACAATGAGCAGTTCTTC	CASSPLGSGTLSYNEQFF	TRBV27	-	-	18	TRBJ2-1
TGTGCCAGCAGCGGATCGGGACTAGCGACAGATACGCAGTATTTT	CASSGSGLATDTQYF	TRBV9	once	TRBD2	15	TRBJ2-3
TGTGCCACCAGCAGAACTCTGGGGACTAGCGGGGTCTACGAGCAGTACTTC	CATSRTLGTSGVYEQYF	TRBV15	-	TRBD2	17	TRBJ2-7
TGTGCCAGCAGCCAAGAGGGAACTAGCAATGAGCAGTTCTTC	CASSQEGTSNEQFF	TRBV3-1/TRBV3-2	-	-	14	TRBJ2-1
TGCGCCAGCAGCCCTAGGGAGTGGGTGATCAATGAGCAGTTCTTC	CASSPREWVINEQFF	TRBV5-1	-	-	15	TRBJ2-1
TGTGCCAGCAGCCTCTTCGCGGGAGAATCCACAGATACGCAGTATTTT	CASSLFAGESTDTQYF	TRBV7-2	-	TRBD2	16	TRBJ2-3